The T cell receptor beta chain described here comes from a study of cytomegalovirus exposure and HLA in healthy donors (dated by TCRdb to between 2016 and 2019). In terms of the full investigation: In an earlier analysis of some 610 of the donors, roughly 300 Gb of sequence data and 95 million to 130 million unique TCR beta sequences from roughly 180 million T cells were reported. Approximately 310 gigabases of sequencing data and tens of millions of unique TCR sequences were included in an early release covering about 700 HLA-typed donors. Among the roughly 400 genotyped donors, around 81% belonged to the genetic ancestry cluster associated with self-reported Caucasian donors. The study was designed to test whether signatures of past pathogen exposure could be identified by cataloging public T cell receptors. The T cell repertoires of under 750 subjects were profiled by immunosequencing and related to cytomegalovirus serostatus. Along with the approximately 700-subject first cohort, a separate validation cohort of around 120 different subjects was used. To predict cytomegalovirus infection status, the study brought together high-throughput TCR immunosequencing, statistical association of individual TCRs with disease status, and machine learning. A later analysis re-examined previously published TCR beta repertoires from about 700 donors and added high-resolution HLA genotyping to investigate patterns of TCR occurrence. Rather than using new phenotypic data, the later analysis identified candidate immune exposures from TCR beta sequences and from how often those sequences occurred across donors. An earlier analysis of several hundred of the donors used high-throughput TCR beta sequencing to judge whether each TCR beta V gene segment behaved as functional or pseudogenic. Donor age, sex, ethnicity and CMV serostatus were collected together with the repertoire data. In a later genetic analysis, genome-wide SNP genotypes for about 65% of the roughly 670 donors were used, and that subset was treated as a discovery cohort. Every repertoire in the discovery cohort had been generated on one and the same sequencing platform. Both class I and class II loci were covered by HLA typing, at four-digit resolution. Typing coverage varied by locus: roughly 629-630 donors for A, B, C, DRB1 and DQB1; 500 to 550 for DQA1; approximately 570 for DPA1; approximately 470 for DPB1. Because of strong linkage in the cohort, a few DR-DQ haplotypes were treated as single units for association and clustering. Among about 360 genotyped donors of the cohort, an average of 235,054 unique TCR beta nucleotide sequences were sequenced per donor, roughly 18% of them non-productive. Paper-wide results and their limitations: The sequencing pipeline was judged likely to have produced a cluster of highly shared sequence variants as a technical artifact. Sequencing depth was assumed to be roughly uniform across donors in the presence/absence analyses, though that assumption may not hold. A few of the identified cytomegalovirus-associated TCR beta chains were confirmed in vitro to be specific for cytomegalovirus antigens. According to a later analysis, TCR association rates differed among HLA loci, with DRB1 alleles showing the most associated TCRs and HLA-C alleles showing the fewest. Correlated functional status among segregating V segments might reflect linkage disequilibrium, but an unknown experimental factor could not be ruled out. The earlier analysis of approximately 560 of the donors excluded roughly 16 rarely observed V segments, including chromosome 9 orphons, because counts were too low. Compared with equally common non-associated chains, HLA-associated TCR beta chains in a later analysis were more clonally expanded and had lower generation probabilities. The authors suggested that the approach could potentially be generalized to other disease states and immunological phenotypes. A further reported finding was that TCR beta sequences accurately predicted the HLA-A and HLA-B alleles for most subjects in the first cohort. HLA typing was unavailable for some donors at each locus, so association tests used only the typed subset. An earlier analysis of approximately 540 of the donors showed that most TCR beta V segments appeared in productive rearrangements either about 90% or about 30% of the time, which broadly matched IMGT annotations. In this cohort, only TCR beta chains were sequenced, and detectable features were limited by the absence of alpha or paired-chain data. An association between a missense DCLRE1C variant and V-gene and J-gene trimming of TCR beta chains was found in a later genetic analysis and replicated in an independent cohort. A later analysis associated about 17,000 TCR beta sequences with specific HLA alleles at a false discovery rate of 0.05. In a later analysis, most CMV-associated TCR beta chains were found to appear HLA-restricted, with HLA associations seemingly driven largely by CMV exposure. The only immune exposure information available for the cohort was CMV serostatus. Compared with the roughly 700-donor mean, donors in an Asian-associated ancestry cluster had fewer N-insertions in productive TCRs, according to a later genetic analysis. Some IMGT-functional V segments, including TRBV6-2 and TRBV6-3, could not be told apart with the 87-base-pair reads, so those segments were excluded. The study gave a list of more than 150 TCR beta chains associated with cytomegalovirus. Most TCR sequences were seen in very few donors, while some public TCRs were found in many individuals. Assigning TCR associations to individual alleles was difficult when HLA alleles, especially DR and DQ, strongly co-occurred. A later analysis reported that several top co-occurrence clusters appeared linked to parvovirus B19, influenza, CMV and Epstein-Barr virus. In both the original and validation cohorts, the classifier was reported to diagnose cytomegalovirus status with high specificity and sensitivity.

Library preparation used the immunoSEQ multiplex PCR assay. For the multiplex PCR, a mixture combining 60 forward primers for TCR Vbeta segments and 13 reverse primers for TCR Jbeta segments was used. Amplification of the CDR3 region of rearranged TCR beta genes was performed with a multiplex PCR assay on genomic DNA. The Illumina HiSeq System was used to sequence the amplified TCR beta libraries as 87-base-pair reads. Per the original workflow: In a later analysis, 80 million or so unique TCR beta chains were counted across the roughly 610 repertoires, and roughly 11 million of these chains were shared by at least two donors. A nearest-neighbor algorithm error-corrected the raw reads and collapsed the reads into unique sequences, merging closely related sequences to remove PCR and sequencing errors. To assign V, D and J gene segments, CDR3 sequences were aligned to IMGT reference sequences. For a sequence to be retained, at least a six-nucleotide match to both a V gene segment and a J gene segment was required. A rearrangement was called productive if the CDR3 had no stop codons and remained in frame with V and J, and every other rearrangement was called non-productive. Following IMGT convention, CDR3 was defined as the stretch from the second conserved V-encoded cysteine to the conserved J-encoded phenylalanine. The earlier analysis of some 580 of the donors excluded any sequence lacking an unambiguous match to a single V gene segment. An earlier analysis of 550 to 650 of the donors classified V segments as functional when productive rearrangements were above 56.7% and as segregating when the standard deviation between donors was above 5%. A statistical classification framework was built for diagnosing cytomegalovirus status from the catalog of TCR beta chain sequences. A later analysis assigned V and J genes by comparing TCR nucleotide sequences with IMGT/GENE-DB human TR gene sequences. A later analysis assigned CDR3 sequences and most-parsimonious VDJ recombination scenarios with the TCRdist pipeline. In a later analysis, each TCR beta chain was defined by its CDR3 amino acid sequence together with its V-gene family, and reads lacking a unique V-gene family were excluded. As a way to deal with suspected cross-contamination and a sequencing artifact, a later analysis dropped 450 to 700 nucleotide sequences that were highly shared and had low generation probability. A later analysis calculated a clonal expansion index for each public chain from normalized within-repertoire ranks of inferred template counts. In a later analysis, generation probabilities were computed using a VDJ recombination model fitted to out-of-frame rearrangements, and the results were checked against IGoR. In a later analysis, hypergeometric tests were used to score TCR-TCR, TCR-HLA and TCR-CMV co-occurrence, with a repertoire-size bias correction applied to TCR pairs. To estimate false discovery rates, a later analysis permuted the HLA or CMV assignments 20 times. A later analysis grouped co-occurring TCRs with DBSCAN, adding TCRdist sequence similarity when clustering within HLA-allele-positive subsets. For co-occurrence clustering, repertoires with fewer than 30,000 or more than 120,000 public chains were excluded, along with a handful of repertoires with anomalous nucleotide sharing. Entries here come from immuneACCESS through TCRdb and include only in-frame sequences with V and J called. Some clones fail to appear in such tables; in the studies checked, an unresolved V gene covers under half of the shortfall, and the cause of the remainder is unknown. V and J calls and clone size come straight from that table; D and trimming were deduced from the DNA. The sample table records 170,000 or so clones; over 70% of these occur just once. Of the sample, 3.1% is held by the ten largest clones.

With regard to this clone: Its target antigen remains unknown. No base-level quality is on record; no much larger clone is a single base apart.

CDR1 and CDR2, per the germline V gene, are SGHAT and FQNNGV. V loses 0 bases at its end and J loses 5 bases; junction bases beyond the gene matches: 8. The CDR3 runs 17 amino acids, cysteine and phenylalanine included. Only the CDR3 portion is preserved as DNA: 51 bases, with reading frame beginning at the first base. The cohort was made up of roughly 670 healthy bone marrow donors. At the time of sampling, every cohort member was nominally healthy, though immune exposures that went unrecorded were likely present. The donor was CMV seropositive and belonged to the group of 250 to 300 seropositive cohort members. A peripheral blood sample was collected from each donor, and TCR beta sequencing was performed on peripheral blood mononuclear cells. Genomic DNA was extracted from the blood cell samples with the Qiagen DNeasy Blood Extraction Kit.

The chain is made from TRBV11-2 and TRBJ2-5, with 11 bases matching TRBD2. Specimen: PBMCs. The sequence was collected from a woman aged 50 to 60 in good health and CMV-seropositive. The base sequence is TGTGCCAGCAGCTTAGATCATATAGCGGGGGGGCGGGAGACCCAGTACTTC. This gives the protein CASSLDHIAGGRETQYF.